Below are 26 T cell receptor beta chains sequenced from a single sample in a study of T-cell memory formation after mild COVID-19 (dated by TCRdb to about 2021). The library came from 5' RACE. For sequencing, an Illumina NovaSeq 6000 was employed. The raw public data were reprocessed by TCRdb itself: fastp quality trimming at Q25, MiXCR clonotype calling, in-frame beta chains only. Records with the same CDR3 protein are collapsed into one entry carrying the most frequent genes and DNA. The sample profile shows about 240,000 distinct CDR3 sequences; 9.4% of them were found once. Roughly a fifth of the sample rests with the top ten. What was sequenced was PBMCs or a T cell subset sorted from them (not recorded which). These receptors all stem from a man younger than 35 who had mild COVID-19 (a few samples of this study predate the infection). The sample titles of this study are shuffled in the database, so cell type and time point are left out; the donor was told from shared clones.

CDR3 region: CASSLGAAQPQHF. In nucleotides, the CDR3 is TGTGCCAGCAGCTTGGGGGCGGCGCAGCCCCAGCATTTT. V and J are TRBV7-9 and TRBJ1-5; tentative D call: TRBD1 (6 bases). The CDR3 covers 13 residues. Germline V CDR1 and CDR2: SEHNR, FQNEAQ (reference sequence). V lost 3 bases and J lost 7, with 10 bases in between.

This clonotype was seen a handful of times. This chain uses TRBV13 with TRBJ1-1; no firm D call. This CDR3 contains 13 residues. CDR1 is PRHDT and CDR2 is FYEKMQ in the germline V gene (reference sequence). V was cut by 7 bases and J by 6 bases, with 15 bases left in between. The CDR3 spells CASNTLGNAEAFF. CDR3 bases: TGTGCCAGCAATACCCTTGGCAACGCTGAAGCTTTCTTT.

This clonotype was seen many times. The rearrangement links TRBV12-3 or TRBV12-4 to TRBJ1-3, with D hard to call. Trimming removed 5 bases from V and 10 bases from J, with 15 bases in between. The CDR3 is made up of 13 amino acids. CDR3 DNA sequence: TGTGCCAGCAGTACGAACTTAGATGGGACCATATATTTT. Protein product: CASSTNLDGTIYF.

The chain combines TRBV7-3 with TRBJ2-3; 8 bases fit TRBD2. The CDR3 length is 16 residues. Losses at the gene ends were 5 bases for V and 1 base for J; bases not matched to a gene: 8. Germline V lookup: CDR1 SGHTA, CDR2 FQGTGA. CDR3 in DNA: TGTGCCAGCAGCCTGCGGACTAGCCAGGGCACAGATACGCAGTATTTT. Protein product: CASSLRTSQGTDTQYF.

The chain carries TRBV9 and TRBJ2-3, with D uncertain. V was trimmed by 0 bases and J by 2 bases, leaving 13 bases between them. The CDR3 spans 16 residues. Germline CDR1 reads SGDLS; CDR2 reads YYNGEE. The CDR3 reads CASSVGDEINTDTQYF. The CDR3 DNA is TGTGCCAGCAGCGTAGGGGATGAGATCAACACAGATACGCAGTATTTT.

The DNA of the CDR3 is TGCATCTCGGACACTACGCCCTATGGCTACACCTTC. Protein sequence: CISDTTPYGYTF. The V gene is TRBV20-1, the J gene TRBJ1-2; D may be TRBD1 (5 bases). From germline, CDR1 is DFQATT and CDR2 SNEGSKA (reference sequence). The CDR3 is 12 amino acids.

The chain combines TRBV7-9 with TRBJ2-5; 7 bases map to TRBD1. The V gene's germline CDR1 is SEHNR and CDR2 FQNEAQ (reference sequence). Trimming removed 5 bases from V and 4 bases from J; junction bases left unmatched: 7. The length of the CDR3 is 14 residues. The chain's CDR3 is CASSLSTGAETQYF. CDR3 nucleotides: TGTGCCAGCAGCCTATCTACAGGGGCAGAGACCCAGTACTTC.

This clonotype was picked up a small number of times. The chain uses TRBV19 and TRBJ1-5; TRBD1 aligns across 7 bases. J was trimmed by 5 bases and V by 4 bases; bases with no gene match: 8. In germline, CDR1 is LNHDA, CDR2 SQIVND (reference sequence). The CDR3 totals 15 residues. In nucleotides, the CDR3 is TGTGCCAGTAGTAAGCTAGCCAGGGGGGATCAGCCCCAGCATTTT. Its protein is CASSKLARGDQPQHF.

This clonotype was found a few times. The chain is built from TRBV20-1 and TRBJ2-7, with 7 nucleotides matching TRBD2. Germline CDR1 reads DFQATT; CDR2 reads SNEGSKA (reference sequence). V lost 5 bases to trimming and J lost 0 bases; unmatched junction nucleotides: 4. The CDR3 loop spans 13 amino acids. In DNA, the CDR3 is TGCAGTGCTCTCCCGGGAGGCTCCTACGAGCAGTACTTC. Its translation: CSALPGGSYEQYF.

Ten or more counts support this clonotype. A read error may produce the germline difference seen at one junction end. V usage is TRBV11-2 and J usage is TRBJ2-1; D assignment may be TRBD1 or TRBD2 (5 bases each). Germline CDR1 and CDR2: SGHAT and FQNNGV. This CDR3 has 17 residues. CDR3 in DNA: TGTGCCAGCAGCTTAGAGTACAGGTGGGAGTCCTCCAATGAGCAGTTCTTC. Protein: CASSLEYRWESSNEQFF.

This clonotype has only a few counts. V gene TRBV7-9 combines with J gene TRBJ2-7; D possibly corresponds to TRBD2 (5 bases). The CDR3 has 13 residues. The V and J ends lost 5 bases and 4 bases respectively, with 12 bases between them. Germline CDR1 is SEHNR and CDR2 is FQNEAQ (reference sequence). The CDR3 reads CASSKDSGYEQYV. The CDR3 DNA reads TGTGCCAGCAGCAAAGATTCGGGATACGAGCAGTACGTC.

This chain links TRBV5-1 with TRBJ2-7; 8 bases are a match to TRBD1. The germline CDR1 and CDR2 sequences are SGHRS and YFSETQ. This CDR3 comprises 15 residues. V lost 7 bases and J lost 1; bases outside the gene matches: 10. The CDR3 sequence is CASALGTGLSYEQYF. As DNA, the CDR3 is TGCGCCAGCGCACTAGGGACAGGCCTATCCTACGAGCAGTACTTC.

This clonotype was seen a handful of times. The chain couples TRBV7-2 to TRBJ2-5; 7 bases match TRBD2. In germline, CDR1 is SGHTA, CDR2 FQGNSA. The length of the CDR3 is 13 residues. Trimming at V came to 3 bases and at J to 7 bases, leaving 5 bases not matched to a gene. CDR3 in amino acids: CASSFGTGGTQYF. In DNA form, the CDR3 reads TGTGCCAGCAGCTTCGGGACGGGGGGGACCCAGTACTTC. Supplemented by reference TRBV7-2 and TRBJ2-5, the full variable domain reads GAGVSQSPSNKVTEKGKDVELRCDPISGHTALYWYRQSLGQGLEFLIYFQGNSAPDKSGLPSDRFSAERTGGSVSTLTIQRTQQEDSAVYLCASSFGTGGTQYFGPGTRLLVL.

This clonotype was picked up many times. The genes are TRBV2 and TRBJ2-7; D unresolved. Germline CDR1 SNHLY, CDR2 FYNNEI. This CDR3 is 12 amino acids long. Deletions cut 6 bases from V and 6 bases from J, with 12 bases between. CDR3 DNA: TGTGCCAGCAGGGACCCCCGGTTCGAGCAGTACTTC. This codes for CASRDPRFEQYF.

This clonotype was recorded at least ten times. This chain joins TRBV6-1 and TRBJ2-3, with D maybe TRBD2 (7 bases). Germline values: CDR1 MNHNS, CDR2 SASEGT. V lost 5 bases and J lost 0, with 12 bases in between. The CDR3 spans 15 residues. The CDR3 region is CASSNGGPSTDTQYF. CDR3 in DNA: TGTGCCAGCAGTAACGGGGGGCCGAGCACAGATACGCAGTATTTT.

The gene calls are TRBV10-3 and TRBJ1-2, with TRBD1 matching 11 bases. CDR1 and CDR2 from the germline V gene are ENHRY and SYGVKD. V lost 5 bases and J lost 8; bases outside the gene matches: 19. The length of the CDR3 is 18 residues. CDR3 DNA sequence: TGTGCCATCAGTCAACCCCCTTTTCGGACAGGGGGCTTCGGAGGCTACACCTTC. Encoded protein: CAISQPPFRTGGFGGYTF.

This clonotype appeared a few times. This chain joins TRBV20-1 and TRBJ1-5; the match to TRBD1 covers 8 bases. The CDR3 covers 11 residues. Looked up from germline, CDR1 is DFQATT and CDR2 is SNEGSKA (reference sequence). The CDR3 spells CRTGGNQPQHF. The CDR3 DNA is TGCAGGACAGGGGGCAATCAGCCCCAGCATTTT.

The table lists this clonotype with a few counts. V and J are TRBV20-1 and TRBJ2-5, with TRBD2 matching over 12 bases. V lost 5 bases and J lost 5; bases outside the gene matches: 3. The V gene's germline CDR1 is DFQATT and CDR2 SNEGSKA (reference sequence). The CDR3 sequence is 13 residues long. CDR3 DNA sequence: TGCAGTGCTCTAGCGGGGGGGCGGGAGACCCAGTACTTC. Amino acid sequence: CSALAGGRETQYF.

This clonotype was seen more than once but under ten times. The chain's CDR3 is CASSIQGSDEQYV. CDR3 in DNA: TGTGCCAGCAGCATACAGGGTTCTGACGAGCAGTACGTC. The rearrangement uses TRBV12-3 or TRBV12-4 and TRBJ2-7; D is possibly TRBD1 (6 bases). Deletions cut 6 bases from V and 5 bases from J, with 14 bases between. The CDR3 consists of 13 residues.

A few counts support this clonotype. J is TRBJ2-6 and V is TRBV28; unclear D gene. With 0 bases removed from V and 0 bases from J, the gap between germline ends came to 12 bases. This CDR3 spans 18 amino acids. Germline V gene data show CDR1 as MDHEN and CDR2 as SYDVKM. CDR3 bases: TGTGCCAGCAGTTTATGGCCGGAGCCAAACTCTGGGGCCAACGTCCTGACTTTC. Amino acids: CASSLWPEPNSGANVLTF.

The sample holds many counts of this clonotype. J is TRBJ2-1 and V is TRBV5-1; 10 bases match TRBD2. Germline V gene data show CDR1 as SGHRS and CDR2 as YFSETQ. J was trimmed by 8 bases and V by 2 bases; bases with no gene match: 7. The CDR3 loop spans 15 amino acids. The CDR3 loop reads CASSFTSGGADEQFF. The CDR3 nucleotides read TGCGCCAGCAGCTTCACGAGCGGGGGGGCCGATGAGCAGTTCTTC. Drawing the rest from reference TRBV5-1 and TRBJ2-1, the complete variable domain is KAGVTQTPRYLIKTRGQQVTLSCSPISGHRSVSWYQQTPGQGLQFLFEYFSETQRNKGNFPGRFSGRQFSNSRSEMNVSTLELGDSALYLCASSFTSGGADEQFFGPGTRLTVL.

V gene TRBV4-1 combines with J gene TRBJ2-7; D could derive from TRBD1 or TRBD2 (5 bases each). Trimming left V 1 base short and J 0 bases short, with 10 bases between. Germline CDR1 MGHRA, CDR2 YSYEKL. CDR3 length: 15 amino acids. In DNA form, the CDR3 reads TGCGCCAGCAGCCAAGGGGCAGGGAGCTCCTACGAGCAGTACGTC. This sequence encodes CASSQGAGSSYEQYV.

This clonotype has a handful of counts. CDR3 nucleotide sequence: TGTGCCAGCAGTTTACAGGATTTGAACACTGAAGCTTTCTTT. Translated, it gives CASSLQDLNTEAFF. V is TRBV12-3 or TRBV12-4 and J is TRBJ1-1, with unresolved D. With 2 bases removed from V and 0 bases from J, the gap between germline ends came to 7 bases. This CDR3 has 14 residues.

This clonotype came up a few times. The J gene is TRBJ2-3, the V gene TRBV6-5, with D hard to call. This CDR3 contains 12 residues. V lost 5 bases and J 7 bases, leaving 10 bases between the germline ends. The V gene's germline CDR1 is MNHEY and CDR2 SVGAGI. CDR3 amino acids: CASSPGSYTQYF. CDR3 nucleotides: TGTGCCAGCAGTCCCGGTTCGTATACGCAGTATTTT.

There are many counts of this clonotype. The chain has TRBV14 and TRBJ2-1; the D gene is possibly TRBD1 (6 bases). Germline CDR1 reads SGHDN; CDR2 reads FVKESK. V lost 4 bases, J lost 8 bases, and 18 bases lay in between. The CDR3 consists of 15 residues. The CDR3 DNA follows: TGTGCCAGCAGCCCCCTTGGGTGGGGGCTGGATGAGCAGTTCTTC. Translation: CASSPLGWGLDEQFF. Supplemented by reference TRBV14 and TRBJ2-1, the full variable domain reads EAGVTQFPSHSVIEKGQTVTLRCDPISGHDNLYWYRRVMGKEIKFLLHFVKESKQDESGMPNNRFLAERTGGTYSTLKVQPAELEDSGVYFCASSPLGWGLDEQFFGPGTRLTVL.

This clonotype showed up just a few times. CDR3 sequence: CASSLDLGANTEAFF. The DNA of the CDR3 is TGCGCCAGCAGCTTGGATCTGGGGGCGAACACTGAAGCTTTCTTT. V usage is TRBV5-1 and J usage is TRBJ1-1, with D perhaps TRBD1 (6 bases). Deletions cut 0 bases from V and 1 base from J, with 10 bases between. The CDR3 runs to 15 residues. Germline V gene data show CDR1 as SGHRS and CDR2 as YFSETQ.